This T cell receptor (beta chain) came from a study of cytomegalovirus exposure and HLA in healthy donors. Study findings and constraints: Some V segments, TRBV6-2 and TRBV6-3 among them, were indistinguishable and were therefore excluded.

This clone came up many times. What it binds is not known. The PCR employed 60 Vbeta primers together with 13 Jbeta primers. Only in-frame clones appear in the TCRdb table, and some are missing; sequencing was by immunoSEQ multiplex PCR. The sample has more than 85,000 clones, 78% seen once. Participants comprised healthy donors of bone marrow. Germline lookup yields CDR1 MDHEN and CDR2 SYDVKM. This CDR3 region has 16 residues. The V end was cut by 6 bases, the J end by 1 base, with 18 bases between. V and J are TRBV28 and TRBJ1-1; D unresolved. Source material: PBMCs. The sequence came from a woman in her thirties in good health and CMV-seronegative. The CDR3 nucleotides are TGTGCCAGCAGACAAAACCCGGCAGGAAAGAACACTGAAGCTTTCTTT. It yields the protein CASRQNPAGKNTEAFF.